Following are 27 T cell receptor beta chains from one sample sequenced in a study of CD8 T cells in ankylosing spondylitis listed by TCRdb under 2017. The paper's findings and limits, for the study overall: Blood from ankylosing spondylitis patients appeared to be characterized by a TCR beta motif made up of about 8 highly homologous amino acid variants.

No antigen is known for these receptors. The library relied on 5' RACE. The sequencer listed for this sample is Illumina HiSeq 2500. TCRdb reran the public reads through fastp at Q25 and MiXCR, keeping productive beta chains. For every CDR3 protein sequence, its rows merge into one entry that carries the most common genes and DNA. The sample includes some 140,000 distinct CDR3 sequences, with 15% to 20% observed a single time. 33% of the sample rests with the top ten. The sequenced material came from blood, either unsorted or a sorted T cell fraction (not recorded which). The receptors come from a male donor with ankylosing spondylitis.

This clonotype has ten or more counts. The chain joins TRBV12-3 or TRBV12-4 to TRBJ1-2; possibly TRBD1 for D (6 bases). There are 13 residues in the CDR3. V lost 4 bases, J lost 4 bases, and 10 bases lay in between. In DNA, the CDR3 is TGTGCCAGCAGTTCCGGGGGCGGCTATGGCTACACCTTC. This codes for CASSSGGGYGYTF.

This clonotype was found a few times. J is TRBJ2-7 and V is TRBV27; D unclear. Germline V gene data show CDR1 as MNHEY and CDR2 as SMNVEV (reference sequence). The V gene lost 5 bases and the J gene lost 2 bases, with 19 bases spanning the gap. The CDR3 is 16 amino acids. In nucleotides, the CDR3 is TGTGCCAGCAGTCCTCACCGGCCTCCTCCGGCCTACGAGCAGTACTTC. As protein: CASSPHRPPPAYEQYF.

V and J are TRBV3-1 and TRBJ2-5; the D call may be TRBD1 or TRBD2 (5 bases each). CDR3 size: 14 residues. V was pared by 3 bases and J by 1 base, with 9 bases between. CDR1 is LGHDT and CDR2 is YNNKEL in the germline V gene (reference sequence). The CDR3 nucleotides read TGTGCCAGCAGCCATGAGGGGAGCCAAGAGACCCAGTACTTC. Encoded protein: CASSHEGSQETQYF.

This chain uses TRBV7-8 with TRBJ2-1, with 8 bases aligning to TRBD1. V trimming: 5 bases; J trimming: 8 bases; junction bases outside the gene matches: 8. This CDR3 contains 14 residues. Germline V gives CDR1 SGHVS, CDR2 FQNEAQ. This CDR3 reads CASSATGGGDEQFF. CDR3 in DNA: TGTGCCAGCAGCGCAACAGGGGGTGGCGATGAGCAGTTCTTC.

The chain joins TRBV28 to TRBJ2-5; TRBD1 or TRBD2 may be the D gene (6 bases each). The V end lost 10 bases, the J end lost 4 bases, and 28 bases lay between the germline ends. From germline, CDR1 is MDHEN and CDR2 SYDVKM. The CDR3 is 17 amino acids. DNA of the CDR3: TGTGCCACCAGGGCCGTAGGGGGGCTACCCCTCCCAGAGACCCAGTACTTC. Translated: CATRAVGGLPLPETQYF. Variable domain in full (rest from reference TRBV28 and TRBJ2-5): DVKVTQSSRYLVKRTGEKVFLECVQDMDHENMFWYRQDPGLGLRLIYFSYDVKMKEKGDIPEGYSVSREKKERFSLILESASTNQTSMYLCATRAVGGLPLPETQYFGPGTRLLVL.

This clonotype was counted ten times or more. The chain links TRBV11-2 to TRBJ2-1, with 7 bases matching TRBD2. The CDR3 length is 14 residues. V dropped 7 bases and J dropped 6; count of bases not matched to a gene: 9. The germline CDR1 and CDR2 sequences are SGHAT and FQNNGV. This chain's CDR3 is CASTLLSGLNEQFF. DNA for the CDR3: TGTGCCAGCACACTCCTTAGCGGGCTCAATGAGCAGTTCTTC.

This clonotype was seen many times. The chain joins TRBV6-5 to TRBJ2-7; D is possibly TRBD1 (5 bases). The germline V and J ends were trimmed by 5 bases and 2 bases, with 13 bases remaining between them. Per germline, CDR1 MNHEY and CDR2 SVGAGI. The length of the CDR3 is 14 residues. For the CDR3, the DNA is TGTGCCAGCAGTCACCGGTCCAGGGCCTACGAGCAGTACTTC. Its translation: CASSHRSRAYEQYF.

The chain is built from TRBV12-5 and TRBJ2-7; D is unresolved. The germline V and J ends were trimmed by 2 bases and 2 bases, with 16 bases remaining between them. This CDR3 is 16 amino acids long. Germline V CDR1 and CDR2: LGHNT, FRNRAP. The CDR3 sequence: CASGLPWTRIAYEQYF. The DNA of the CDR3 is TGTGCTAGTGGTTTGCCCTGGACCCGGATCGCCTACGAGCAGTACTTC. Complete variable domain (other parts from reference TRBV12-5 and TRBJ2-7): DARVTQTPRHKVTEMGQEVTMRCQPILGHNTVFWYRQTMMQGLELLAYFRNRAPLDDSGMPKDRFSAEMPDATLATLKIQPSEPRDSAVYFCASGLPWTRIAYEQYFGPGTRLTVT.

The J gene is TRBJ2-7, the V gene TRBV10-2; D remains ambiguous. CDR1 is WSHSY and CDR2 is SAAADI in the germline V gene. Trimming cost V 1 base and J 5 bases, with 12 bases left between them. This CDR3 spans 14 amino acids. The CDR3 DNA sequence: TGCGCCAGCAGTGAGTTCCGGAGTAGGAACGAGCAGTACTTC. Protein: CASSEFRSRNEQYF.

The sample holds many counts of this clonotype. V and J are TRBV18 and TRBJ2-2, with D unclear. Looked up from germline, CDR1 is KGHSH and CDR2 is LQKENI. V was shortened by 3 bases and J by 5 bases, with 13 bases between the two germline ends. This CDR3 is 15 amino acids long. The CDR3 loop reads CASSPRDDPTGELFF. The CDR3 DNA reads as TGTGCCAGCTCACCCCGAGACGACCCAACCGGGGAGCTGTTTTTT. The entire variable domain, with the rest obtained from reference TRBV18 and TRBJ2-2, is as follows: NAGVMQNPRHLVRRRGQEARLRCSPMKGHSHVYWYRQLPEEGLKFMVYLQKENIIDESGMPKERFSAEFPKEGPSILRIQQVVRGDSAAYFCASSPRDDPTGELFFGEGSRLTVL.

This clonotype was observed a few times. This chain's CDR3 is CASSLGQMNSPLHF. The CDR3 DNA reads as TGTGCCAGCAGCTTGGGCCAGATGAATTCACCCCTCCACTTT. The V and J genes are TRBV7-9 and TRBJ1-6; D gene ambiguous. Germline lookup yields CDR1 SEHNR and CDR2 FQNEAQ (reference sequence). V shed 3 bases and J shed 7 bases, with 10 bases lying between them. This CDR3 has 14 amino acids.

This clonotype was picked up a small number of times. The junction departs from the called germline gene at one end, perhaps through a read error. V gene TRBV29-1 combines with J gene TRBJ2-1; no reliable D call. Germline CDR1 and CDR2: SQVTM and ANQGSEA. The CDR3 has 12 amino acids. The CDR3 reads CSVELVYNERFF. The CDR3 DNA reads TGCAGCGTTGAACTAGTTTACAATGAGCGGTTCTTC.

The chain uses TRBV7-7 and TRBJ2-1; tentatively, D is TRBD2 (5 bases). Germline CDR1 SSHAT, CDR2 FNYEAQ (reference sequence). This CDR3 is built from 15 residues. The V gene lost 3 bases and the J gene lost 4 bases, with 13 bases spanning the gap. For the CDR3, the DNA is TGTGCCAGCAGCTTGCAGGAAGGGAGTTACAATGAGCAGTTCTTC. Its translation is CASSLQEGSYNEQFF.

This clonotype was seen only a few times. The CDR3, as DNA: TGCGCCAGCAGCCAAAGGCAGGGAAATCAGCCCCAGCATTTT. Its translation is CASSQRQGNQPQHF. The rearrangement uses TRBV4-3 and TRBJ1-5, with D possibly matching TRBD1 (5 bases). Trimming removed 2 bases from V and 4 bases from J, with 9 bases in between. The CDR3 has 14 amino acids. Germline V gene sequence: CDR1 LGHNA, CDR2 YSLEER.

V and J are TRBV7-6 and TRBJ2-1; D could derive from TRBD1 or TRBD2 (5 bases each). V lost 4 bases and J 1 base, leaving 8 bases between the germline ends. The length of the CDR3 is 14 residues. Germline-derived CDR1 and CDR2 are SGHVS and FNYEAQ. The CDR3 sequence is CASSYGGSYNEQFF. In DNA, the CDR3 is TGTGCCAGCAGCTATGGGGGATCCTACAATGAGCAGTTCTTC.

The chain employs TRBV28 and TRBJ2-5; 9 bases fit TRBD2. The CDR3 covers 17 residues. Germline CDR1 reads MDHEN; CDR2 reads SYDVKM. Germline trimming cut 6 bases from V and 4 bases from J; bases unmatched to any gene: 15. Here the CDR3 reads CASSSLAGPSPRETQYF. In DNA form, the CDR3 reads TGTGCCAGCAGCTCTCTAGCGGGACCAAGCCCCCGAGAGACCCAGTACTTC. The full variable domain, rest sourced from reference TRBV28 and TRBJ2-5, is DVKVTQSSRYLVKRTGEKVFLECVQDMDHENMFWYRQDPGLGLRLIYFSYDVKMKEKGDIPEGYSVSREKKERFSLILESASTNQTSMYLCASSSLAGPSPRETQYFGPGTRLLVL.

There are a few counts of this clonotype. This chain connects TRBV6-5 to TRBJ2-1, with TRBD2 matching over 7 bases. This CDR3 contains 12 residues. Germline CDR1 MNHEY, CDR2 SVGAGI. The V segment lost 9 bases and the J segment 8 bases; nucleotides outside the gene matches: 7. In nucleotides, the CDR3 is TGTGCCAGTCGCGGGAGTTGGGATGAGCAGTTCTTC. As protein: CASRGSWDEQFF.

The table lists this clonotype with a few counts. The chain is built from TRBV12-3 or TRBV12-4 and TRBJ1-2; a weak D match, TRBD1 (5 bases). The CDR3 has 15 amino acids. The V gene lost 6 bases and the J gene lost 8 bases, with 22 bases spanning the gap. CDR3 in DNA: TGTGCCAGCAGCCCGATTTGGGGCAGGAATCGCGGCTACACCTTC. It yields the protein CASSPIWGRNRGYTF.

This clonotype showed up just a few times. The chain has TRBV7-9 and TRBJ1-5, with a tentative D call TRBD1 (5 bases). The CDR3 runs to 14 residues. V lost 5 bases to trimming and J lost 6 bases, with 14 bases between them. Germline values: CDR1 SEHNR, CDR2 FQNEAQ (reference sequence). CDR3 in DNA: TGTGCCAGCAGCCCTCCGGGGGGATCTCAGCCCCAGCATTTT. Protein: CASSPPGGSQPQHF.

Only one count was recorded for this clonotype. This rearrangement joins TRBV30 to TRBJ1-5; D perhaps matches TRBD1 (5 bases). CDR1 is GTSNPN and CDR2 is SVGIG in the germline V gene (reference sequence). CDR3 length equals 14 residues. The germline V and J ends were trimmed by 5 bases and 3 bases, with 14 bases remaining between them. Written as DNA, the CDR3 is TGTGCCTGGGCCCGGGACGTCCCCAATCAGCCCCAGCATTTT. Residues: CAWARDVPNQPQHF.

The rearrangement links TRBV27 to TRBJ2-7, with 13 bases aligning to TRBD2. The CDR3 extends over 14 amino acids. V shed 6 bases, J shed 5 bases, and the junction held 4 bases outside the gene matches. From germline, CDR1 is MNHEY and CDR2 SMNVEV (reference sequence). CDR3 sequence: CASSEGLAGNEQYF. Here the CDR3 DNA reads TGTGCCAGCAGCGAGGGACTAGCGGGAAACGAGCAGTACTTC.

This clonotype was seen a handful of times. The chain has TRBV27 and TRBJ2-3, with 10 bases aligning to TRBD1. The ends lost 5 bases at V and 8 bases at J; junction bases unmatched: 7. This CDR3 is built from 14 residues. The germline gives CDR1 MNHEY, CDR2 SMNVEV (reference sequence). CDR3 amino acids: CASSQGQGLVTQYF. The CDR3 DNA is TGTGCCAGCAGTCAGGGACAGGGGTTGGTTACGCAGTATTTT.

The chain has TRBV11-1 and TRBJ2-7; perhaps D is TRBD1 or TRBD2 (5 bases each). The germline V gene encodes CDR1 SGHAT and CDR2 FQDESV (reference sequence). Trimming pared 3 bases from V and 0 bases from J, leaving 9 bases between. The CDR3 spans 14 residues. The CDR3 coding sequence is TGTGCCAGCAGCTTGGGGGAATCCTCCTACGAGCAGTACTTC. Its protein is CASSLGESSYEQYF.

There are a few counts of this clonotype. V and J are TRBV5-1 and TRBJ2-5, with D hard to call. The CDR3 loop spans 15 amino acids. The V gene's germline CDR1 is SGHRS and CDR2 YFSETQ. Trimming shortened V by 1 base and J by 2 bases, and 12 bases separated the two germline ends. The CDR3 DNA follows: TGCGCCAGCAGCTTGACGCTACCTGCTCAAGAGACCCAGTACTTC. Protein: CASSLTLPAQETQYF.

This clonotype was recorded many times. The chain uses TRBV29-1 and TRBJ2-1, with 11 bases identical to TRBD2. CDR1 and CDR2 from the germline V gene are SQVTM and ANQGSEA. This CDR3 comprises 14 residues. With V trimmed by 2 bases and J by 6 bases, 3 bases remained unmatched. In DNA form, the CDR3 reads TGCAGCGTTGAACTAGCGGGAGGCACCAATGAGCAGTTCTTC. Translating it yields CSVELAGGTNEQFF.

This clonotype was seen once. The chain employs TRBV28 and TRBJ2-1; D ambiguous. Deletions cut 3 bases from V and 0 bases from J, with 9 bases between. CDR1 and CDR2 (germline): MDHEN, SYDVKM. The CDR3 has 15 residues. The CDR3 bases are TGTGCCAGCAGTTTTCCGAGGAGCTCCTACAATGAGCAGTTCTTC. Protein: CASSFPRSSYNEQFF.

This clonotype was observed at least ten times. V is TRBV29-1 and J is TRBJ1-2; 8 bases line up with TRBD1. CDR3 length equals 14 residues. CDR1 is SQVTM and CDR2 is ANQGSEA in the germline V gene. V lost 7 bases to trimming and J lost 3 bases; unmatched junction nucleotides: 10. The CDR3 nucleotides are TGCAGCGCACCCCTGACAGGGGTTGACTATGGCTACACCTTC. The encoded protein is CSAPLTGVDYGYTF.